This is a list of T cell receptor beta chains from one sample in a study of blood T cell repertoires in COVID-19. The table came from immunoSEQ multiplex PCR; TCRdb's copy has only in-frame clones and leaves some out. The table has 150,000 to 200,000 clones, 75% to 80% seen once; the top ten hold about 25%. Sequenced input: peripheral blood. Receptor source: an older woman with acute or convalescent COVID-19. Each CDR3 is given with its conserved first and last residue. Fields, in order: clone size, CDR3 length, D gene, V gene, J gene, CDR3 DNA, CDR3 protein. The D gene is left open where the match is weak. Part of the rows lack a size; the others show once, few, many or a class for expanded clones.

clone size: .; CDR3 length: 15; D gene: TRBD1; V gene: TRBV5-1; J gene: TRBJ1-2; CDR3 DNA: TGCGCCAGCAGCTTGGAACAGGGGTGGAACTATGGCTACACCTTC; CDR3 protein: CASSLEQGWNYGYTF
clone size: .; CDR3 length: 16; D gene: .; V gene: TRBV4-1; J gene: TRBJ1-2; CDR3 DNA: TGCGCCAGCAGCCAAGAAGGTACGGGTCGGAAAGAAAGCTACACCTTC; CDR3 protein: CASSQEGTGRKESYTF
clone size: once; CDR3 length: 15; D gene: TRBD2; V gene: TRBV3-1/TRBV3-2; J gene: TRBJ2-1; CDR3 DNA: TGTGCCAGCAGCCCGACCGGGACTAGCATGCCTGAGCAGTTCTTC; CDR3 protein: CASSPTGTSMPEQFF
clone size: .; CDR3 length: 14; D gene: TRBD1; V gene: TRBV6-2/TRBV6-3; J gene: TRBJ1-4; CDR3 DNA: TGTGCCAGCAGTCCGGGACAGGAGGGGGAAAAACTGTTTTTT; CDR3 protein: CASSPGQEGEKLFF
clone size: .; CDR3 length: 13; D gene: TRBD2; V gene: TRBV4-1; J gene: TRBJ2-2; CDR3 DNA: TGCGCCAGCAGCGATAGCGGGAGCGGGGAGCTGTTTTTT; CDR3 protein: CASSDSGSGELFF
clone size: .; CDR3 length: 15; D gene: .; V gene: TRBV5-8; J gene: TRBJ1-5; CDR3 DNA: TGTGCCAGCAGCGGAGGGCGGTGGGGGAATCAGCCCCAGCATTTT; CDR3 protein: CASSGGRWGNQPQHF
clone size: .; CDR3 length: 18; D gene: TRBD1; V gene: TRBV7-7; J gene: TRBJ2-6; CDR3 DNA: TGTGCCAGCAGCCCAGGACAGGGGGGCAGTGCTGGGGCCAACGTCCTGACTTTC; CDR3 protein: CASSPGQGGSAGANVLTF
clone size: .; CDR3 length: 18; D gene: .; V gene: TRBV5-1; J gene: TRBJ2-7; CDR3 DNA: TGCGCCAGCAGCTTGTATCTCACGGGTCAGATGAACTCCTACGAGCAGTACTTC; CDR3 protein: CASSLYLTGQMNSYEQYF
clone size: .; CDR3 length: 14; D gene: TRBD2; V gene: TRBV7-3; J gene: TRBJ2-2; CDR3 DNA: TGTGCCAGCAGCCCTCTTCGCGGGGGCGGGGAGCTGTTTTTT; CDR3 protein: CASSPLRGGGELFF
clone size: .; CDR3 length: 12; D gene: .; V gene: TRBV28; J gene: TRBJ1-4; CDR3 DNA: TGTGCCAGCAGCGCAGGAAATGAAAAACTGTTTTTT; CDR3 protein: CASSAGNEKLFF
clone size: .; CDR3 length: 15; D gene: TRBD1; V gene: TRBV7-9; J gene: TRBJ2-1; CDR3 DNA: TGTGCCAGCAGCACCGGGACAGGGGGTTACAATGAGCAGTTCTTC; CDR3 protein: CASSTGTGGYNEQFF
clone size: .; CDR3 length: 14; D gene: TRBD2; V gene: TRBV7-9; J gene: TRBJ2-7; CDR3 DNA: TGTGCCAGCAGCTTAGGACTAGCGGGAGTCAGGCAGTACTTC; CDR3 protein: CASSLGLAGVRQYF
clone size: few; CDR3 length: 14; D gene: .; V gene: TRBV20-1; J gene: TRBJ2-7; CDR3 DNA: TGCAGTGCTAGTGATCGTTCGAGCTCCTACGAGCAGTACTTC; CDR3 protein: CSASDRSSSYEQYF
clone size: .; CDR3 length: 14; D gene: TRBD1; V gene: TRBV7-2; J gene: TRBJ2-3; CDR3 DNA: TGTGCCAGCAGCCCTAACAGGGGCCCAGATACGCAGTATTTT; CDR3 protein: CASSPNRGPDTQYF
clone size: .; CDR3 length: 13; D gene: .; V gene: TRBV19; J gene: TRBJ2-7; CDR3 DNA: TGTGCCAGTAGTGTCGGGAGTCCCTACGAGCAGTACTTC; CDR3 protein: CASSVGSPYEQYF
clone size: .; CDR3 length: 18; D gene: .; V gene: TRBV7-3; J gene: TRBJ2-7; CDR3 DNA: TGTGCCAGCAGCTCAATCTTTGAGGGGGATCCCCGTTCCTACGAGCAGTACTTC; CDR3 protein: CASSSIFEGDPRSYEQYF
clone size: .; CDR3 length: 14; D gene: .; V gene: TRBV3-1/TRBV3-2; J gene: TRBJ2-1; CDR3 DNA: TGTGCCAGCAGCCAAGCCGGGAGTCAGAATGAGCAGTTCTTC; CDR3 protein: CASSQAGSQNEQFF
clone size: once; CDR3 length: 15; D gene: .; V gene: TRBV2; J gene: TRBJ2-4; CDR3 DNA: TGTGCCAGCACTCCCCCGACTCGGGCCAAAAACATTCAGTACTTC; CDR3 protein: CASTPPTRAKNIQYF
clone size: .; CDR3 length: 15; D gene: .; V gene: TRBV6-5; J gene: TRBJ2-6; CDR3 DNA: TGTGCCAGCAGTTGGAGGGTCTCTGGGGCCAACGTCCTGACTTTC; CDR3 protein: CASSWRVSGANVLTF
clone size: once; CDR3 length: 13; D gene: .; V gene: TRBV2; J gene: TRBJ1-1; CDR3 DNA: TGTGCCAGCAGTGGTTGGAGGACCACTGAAGCTTTCTTT; CDR3 protein: CASSGWRTTEAFF
clone size: .; CDR3 length: 14; D gene: .; V gene: TRBV2; J gene: TRBJ1-4; CDR3 DNA: TGTGCCAGCAGTTTGACATCAACTAATGAAAAACTGTTTTTT; CDR3 protein: CASSLTSTNEKLFF
clone size: .; CDR3 length: 13; D gene: .; V gene: TRBV3-1/TRBV3-2; J gene: TRBJ1-4; CDR3 DNA: TGTGCCAGCAGCTTCACAGGGAGTGAAAAACTGTTTTTT; CDR3 protein: CASSFTGSEKLFF
clone size: once; CDR3 length: 13; D gene: .; V gene: TRBV3-1/TRBV3-2; J gene: TRBJ1-2; CDR3 DNA: TGTGCCAGCAGCCAGGGCTTTGGCTATGGCTACACCTTC; CDR3 protein: CASSQGFGYGYTF
clone size: .; CDR3 length: 12; D gene: .; V gene: TRBV29-1; J gene: TRBJ2-1; CDR3 DNA: TGCAGCGTTAGTGCGGCTAACAATGAGCAGTTCTTC; CDR3 protein: CSVSAANNEQFF
clone size: few; CDR3 length: 11; D gene: .; V gene: TRBV27; J gene: TRBJ1-2; CDR3 DNA: TGTGCCAGCGGTAACAGAATTCGCTACACCTTC; CDR3 protein: CASGNRIRYTF
clone size: .; CDR3 length: 17; D gene: TRBD1; V gene: TRBV18; J gene: TRBJ1-4; CDR3 DNA: TGTGCCAGCTCACTACGACAGGGCAGTGCGACTAATGAAAAACTGTTTTTT; CDR3 protein: CASSLRQGSATNEKLFF
clone size: .; CDR3 length: 14; D gene: TRBD1; V gene: TRBV29-1; J gene: TRBJ1-2; CDR3 DNA: TGCAGCGTCTACGGGACAGGGAGTTACTATGGCTACACCTTC; CDR3 protein: CSVYGTGSYYGYTF
clone size: .; CDR3 length: 15; D gene: .; V gene: TRBV3-1/TRBV3-2; J gene: TRBJ1-2; CDR3 DNA: TGTGCCAGCAGCCAAGGGGCAGGGAGGAGCTATGGCTACACCTTC; CDR3 protein: CASSQGAGRSYGYTF
clone size: .; CDR3 length: 20; D gene: TRBD2; V gene: TRBV28; J gene: TRBJ2-1; CDR3 DNA: TGTGCCAGCAATTCCCCCTGGCGGCTAGCGGGAGGAGGGGGATACAATGAGCAGTTCTTC; CDR3 protein: CASNSPWRLAGGGGYNEQFF
clone size: .; CDR3 length: 19; D gene: .; V gene: TRBV9; J gene: TRBJ1-2; CDR3 DNA: TGTGCCAGCAGCGTAGGAGATATTGGACAATACCTTACGTCGGGCGGCTACACCTTC; CDR3 protein: CASSVGDIGQYLTSGGYTF
clone size: .; CDR3 length: 13; D gene: .; V gene: TRBV5-6; J gene: TRBJ2-5; CDR3 DNA: TGTGCCAGCAGTCCACTAGAGAGGGAGACCCAGTACTTC; CDR3 protein: CASSPLERETQYF
clone size: .; CDR3 length: 13; D gene: .; V gene: TRBV7-2; J gene: TRBJ2-3; CDR3 DNA: TGTGCCAGCAGCCTTGGACACGGAGATACGCAGTATTTT; CDR3 protein: CASSLGHGDTQYF
clone size: .; CDR3 length: 21; D gene: TRBD1; V gene: TRBV27; J gene: TRBJ1-1; CDR3 DNA: TGTGCCAGCAGTTTATTTCCCTACACGGTCGGGACAGGGACCATGAACACTGAAGCTTTCTTT; CDR3 protein: CASSLFPYTVGTGTMNTEAFF